The present T cell receptor (beta chain) was sequenced within a study of blood T cell repertoires in COVID-19 (dated by TCRdb to 2020 to 2022). A note on the overall study: Samples covering the acute and convalescent phases of COVID-19 were provided by collaborators in the United States, Italy and Spain. The material from the prospective study consisted of cDNA or gDNA derived from T cells, B-cell-depleted T cells, or PBMCs. The dataset comprised deeply sampled blood TCRbeta repertoires from subjects exposed to, actively infected with, or recovered from COVID-19. The repertoires were released in a freely available public database intended as a resource for research on the immune response to SARS-CoV-2. The samples were drawn from two sources: the first 160 participants of the ongoing ImmuneRACE study, and 1,200 or so subjects contributed by 6 global collaborators. The sample metadata nearly always contained a de-identified subject ID, COVID-19 status, age in years and sex. Where HLA class I and class II types were available, the types were taken from metadata supplied by the sample provider, not from assay-based typing. Overall study outcomes, separate from this receptor: Clinical and demographic metadata were provided uncurated, with the amount varying by source and participant.

Collaborating institutions collected whole blood in K2EDTA tubes following their own protocols. For TCRbeta analysis, collaborators shipped samples in one of three forms: frozen whole blood, isolated PBMCs, or DNA extracted from either of those sample types. The immunoSEQ Assay, a bias-controlled multiplex PCR, was used to amplify TCRbeta CDR3 regions from genomic DNA. The study's processing was this. The number of nucleated cells in each sample was estimated from the amplification of reference gene primers within the assay. To quantify the absolute abundance of each unique TCRbeta CDR3 rearrangement, sequence reads were collapsed and filtered. For each sample, productive Simpson clonality was calculated as the square root of Simpson's diversity index across productive rearrangements. As stored in TCRdb, this immuneACCESS dataset retains in-frame rearrangements with V and J assigned. A fraction of the clones does not appear; measured against another copy, unresolved V genes explain less than half of the discrepancy, and the remainder lacks a known reason. Clone size and V and J calls were adopted from that table, with D and trimming inferred from the DNA. This sample comprises roughly 500,000 clones, approximately 83% of them detected only once. Clones ranked in the top ten supply approximately 3% of the sample.

On this clone: Its antigen remains unidentified. Base qualities are not recorded, but no much larger clone differs from it by a single base.

The clonotype comes from a human donor in a cohort sampled during active COVID-19. Material: peripheral blood.

Here is the DNA: TGCAGCGGGGGGGGACAGCCACACACTGAAGCTTTCTTT. This yields the protein CSGGGQPHTEAFF. The rearrangement combines TRBV29-1 with TRBJ1-1, and TRBD1 aligns with 7 junction nucleotides. Here V drops 7 bases and J drops 3 bases, and the junction holds 8 bases not matched to any gene. The germline V gene sets CDR1 to SQVTM and CDR2 to ANQGSEA. Its CDR3 holds 13 amino acids, cysteine through phenylalanine. Only CDR3 DNA is held: 39 bases, read in frame from base 1.